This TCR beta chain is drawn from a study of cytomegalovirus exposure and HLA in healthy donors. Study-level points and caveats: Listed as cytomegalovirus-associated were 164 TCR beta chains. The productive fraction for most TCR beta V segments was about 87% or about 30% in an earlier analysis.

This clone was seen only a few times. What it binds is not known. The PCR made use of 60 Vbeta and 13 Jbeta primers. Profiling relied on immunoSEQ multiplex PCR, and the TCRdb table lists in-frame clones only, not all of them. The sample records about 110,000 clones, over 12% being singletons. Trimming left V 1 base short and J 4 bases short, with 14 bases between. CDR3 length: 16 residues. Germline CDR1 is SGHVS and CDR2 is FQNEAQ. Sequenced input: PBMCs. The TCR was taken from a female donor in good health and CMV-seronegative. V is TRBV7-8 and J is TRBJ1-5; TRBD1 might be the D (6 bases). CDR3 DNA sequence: TGTGCCAGCAGCTTAGTGGGCCAACAGGGAAATCAGCCCCAGCATTTT. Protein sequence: CASSLVGQQGNQPQHF.